These 7 T cell receptor beta chains came from one sample sequenced in a study of T cells in Graves' hyperthyroidism and ophthalmopathy. TCR beta CDR3 regions were amplified from RNA transcripts. With the HTBI primer set, the TCR CDR3 went through a first round of RT-PCR. One entry per CDR3 protein results from TCRdb running MiXCR on the multiplex PCR reads. The sample yields approximately 300,000 distinct CDR3 sequences, approximately 15% seen once. The specimen was blood. These receptors were obtained from a man younger than 45 with Graves' hyperthyroidism.

This clonotype was picked up many times. The V call is TRBV27, the J call TRBJ1-1, with D possibly matching TRBD1 (5 bases). The length of the CDR3 is 13 residues. V lost 5 bases and J lost 5, with 12 bases in between. Germline V CDR1 and CDR2: MNHEY, SMNVEV (reference sequence). The CDR3 DNA reads as TGTGCCAGCAGTCCCCGGGGGGTGACTGAAGCTTTCTTT. Translation: CASSPRGVTEAFF.

At least ten counts were recorded for this clonotype. The chain links TRBV7-9 to TRBJ1-1; TRBD1 is a possible D gene (5 bases). Germline CDR1 reads SEHNR; CDR2 reads FQNEAQ (reference sequence). CDR3 length: 14 amino acids. V lost 1 base and J 4 bases, leaving 10 bases between the germline ends. The CDR3, as DNA: TGTGCCAGCAGCTTAGATTTAAGGGGCACTGAAGCTTTCTTT. Protein: CASSLDLRGTEAFF. Full variable domain (rest looked up from reference TRBV7-9 and TRBJ1-1): DTGVSQNPRHKITKRGQNVTFRCDPISEHNRLYWYRQTLGQGPEFLTYFQNEAQLEKSRLLSDRFSAERPKGSFSTLEIQRTEQGDSAMYLCASSLDLRGTEAFFGQGTRLTVV.

At least ten counts were recorded for this clonotype. This chain links TRBV19 with TRBJ1-1; 9 positions match TRBD1. The CDR3 has 14 amino acids. V dropped 5 bases and J dropped 5; count of bases not matched to a gene: 6. CDR1 is LNHDA and CDR2 is SQIVND in the germline V gene (reference sequence). CDR3 region: CASSVTGGGTEAFF. The DNA for the CDR3 is TGTGCCAGTAGTGTAACAGGGGGCGGGACTGAAGCTTTCTTT.

The chain is built from TRBV5-1 and TRBJ2-7; D gene ambiguous. Trimming stripped 0 bases from V and 2 bases from J, with 12 bases between. This CDR3 region has 15 residues. Germline V CDR1 and CDR2: SGHRS, YFSETQ. CDR3 sequence: CASSLASTGTYEQYF. CDR3 nucleotide sequence: TGCGCCAGCAGCTTGGCCTCGACTGGGACCTACGAGCAGTACTTC.

The chain recombines TRBV6-1 with TRBJ1-6; the D gene is possibly TRBD1 (6 bases). Germline values: CDR1 MNHNS, CDR2 SASEGT. The CDR3 runs to 14 residues. V was pared by 2 bases and J by 10 bases, with 12 bases between. CDR3 amino acids: CASSEYPGTSPLHF. The CDR3 DNA sequence: TGTGCCAGCAGTGAATACCCAGGGACATCACCCCTCCACTTT.

This clonotype came up a few times. This chain joins TRBV7-2 and TRBJ2-7; 8 bases are shared with TRBD2. Losses at the gene ends were 7 bases for V and 4 bases for J; bases not matched to a gene: 6. The CDR3 has 13 residues. Looked up from germline, CDR1 is SGHTA and CDR2 is FQGNSA. The CDR3 region has the DNA TGTGCCAGCACCCGAGCGGGAGCATACGAGCAGTACTTC. The encoded protein is CASTRAGAYEQYF.

This clonotype was picked up many times. The chain joins TRBV3-1 to TRBJ2-7; 10 bases line up with TRBD1. The trim removed 7 bases at V and 6 bases at J, leaving 9 bases unmatched. The CDR3 is 14 residues long. From germline, CDR1 is LGHDT and CDR2 YNNKEL (reference sequence). The CDR3 DNA is TGTGCCAGCACCCCCGGACAGGGGGATTCCGAGCAGTACTTC. Encoded protein: CASTPGQGDSEQYF.